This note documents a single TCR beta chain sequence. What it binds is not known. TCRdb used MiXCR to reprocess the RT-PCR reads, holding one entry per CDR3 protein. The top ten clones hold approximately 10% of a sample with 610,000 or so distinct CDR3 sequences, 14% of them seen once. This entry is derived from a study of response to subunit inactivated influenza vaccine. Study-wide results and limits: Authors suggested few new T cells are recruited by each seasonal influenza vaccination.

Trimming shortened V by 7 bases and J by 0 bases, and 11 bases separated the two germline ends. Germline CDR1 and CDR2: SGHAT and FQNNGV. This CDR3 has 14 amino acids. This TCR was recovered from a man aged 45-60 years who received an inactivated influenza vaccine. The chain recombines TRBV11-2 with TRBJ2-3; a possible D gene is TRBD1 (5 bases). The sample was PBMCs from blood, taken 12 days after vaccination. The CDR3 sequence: CASKAWGSTDTQYF. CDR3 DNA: TGTGCCAGCAAGGCCTGGGGCAGCACAGATACGCAGTATTTT. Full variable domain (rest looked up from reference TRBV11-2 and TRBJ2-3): EAGVAQSPRYKIIEKRQSVAFWCNPISGHATLYWYQQILGQGPKLLIQFQNNGVVDDSQLPKDRFSAERLKGVDSTLKIQPAKLEDSAVYLCASKAWGSTDTQYFGPGTRLTVL.